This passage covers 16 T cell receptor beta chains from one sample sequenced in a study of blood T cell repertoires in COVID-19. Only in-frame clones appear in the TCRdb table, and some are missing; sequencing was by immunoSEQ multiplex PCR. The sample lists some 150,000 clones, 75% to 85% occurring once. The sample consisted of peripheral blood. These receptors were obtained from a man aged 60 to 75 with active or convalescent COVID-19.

The CDR3 loop is CASSASGSTPYNEQFF. For the CDR3, the DNA is TGTGCCAGCAGCGCTAGCGGGAGTACCCCCTACAATGAGCAGTTCTTC. This rearrangement joins TRBV9 to TRBJ2-1; 10 bases match TRBD2. The CDR3 has 16 residues. V lost 3 bases to trimming and J lost 2 bases; unmatched junction nucleotides: 5. From germline, CDR1 is SGDLS and CDR2 YYNGEE.

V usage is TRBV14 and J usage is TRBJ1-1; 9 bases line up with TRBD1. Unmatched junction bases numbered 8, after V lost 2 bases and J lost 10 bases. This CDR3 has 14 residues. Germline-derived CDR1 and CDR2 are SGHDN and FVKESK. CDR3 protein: CASSQTTGGNGAFF. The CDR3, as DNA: TGTGCCAGCAGCCAAACCACAGGGGGCAATGGAGCTTTCTTT.

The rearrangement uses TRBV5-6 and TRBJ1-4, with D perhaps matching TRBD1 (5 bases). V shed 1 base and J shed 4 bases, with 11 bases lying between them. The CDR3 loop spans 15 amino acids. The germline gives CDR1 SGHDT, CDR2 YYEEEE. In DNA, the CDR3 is TGTGCCAGCAGCTTGCGGGGGACGGGTAATGAAAAACTGTTTTTT. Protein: CASSLRGTGNEKLFF.

In DNA, the CDR3 is TGTGCCAGCAGCCGCGGGAGTGCAGATACGCAGTATTTT. This codes for CASSRGSADTQYF. V gene TRBV5-4 combines with J gene TRBJ2-3, with 7 bases identical to TRBD2. The V gene's germline CDR1 is SGHNT and CDR2 YYREEE (reference sequence). V shed 4 bases and J 4 bases; nucleotides not matched to a gene: 3. CDR3 length equals 13 residues.

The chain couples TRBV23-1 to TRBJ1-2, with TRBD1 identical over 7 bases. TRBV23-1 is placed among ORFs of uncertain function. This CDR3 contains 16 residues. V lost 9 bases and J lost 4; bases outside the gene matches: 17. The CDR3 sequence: CASREGTVLRGYGYTF. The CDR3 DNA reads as TGCGCCAGTCGGGAAGGGACAGTACTTAGGGGCTATGGCTACACCTTC.

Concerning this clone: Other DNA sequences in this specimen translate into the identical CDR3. CDR3 in DNA: TGTGCCAGCAGCTTGGGGCAGGGGGCCTACGAGCAGTACTTC. It codes for CASSLGQGAYEQYF. V is TRBV5-6 and J is TRBJ2-7; TRBD1 agrees at 7 bases. This CDR3 is 14 amino acids long. V shed 0 bases and J 2 bases; nucleotides not matched to a gene: 2. Germline values: CDR1 SGHDT, CDR2 YYEEEE. The full variable domain, its missing parts supplied by reference TRBV5-6 and TRBJ2-7, is DAGVTQSPTHLIKTRGQQVTLRCSPKSGHDTVSWYQQALGQGPQFIFQYYEEEERQRGNFPDRFSGHQFPNYSSELNVNALLLGDSALYLCASSLGQGAYEQYFGPGTRLTVT.

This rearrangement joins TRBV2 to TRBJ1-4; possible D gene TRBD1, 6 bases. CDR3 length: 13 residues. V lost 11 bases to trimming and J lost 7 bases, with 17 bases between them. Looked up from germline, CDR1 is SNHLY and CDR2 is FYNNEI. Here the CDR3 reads CAASRGLGEKLFF. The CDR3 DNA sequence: TGTGCCGCCAGCAGGGGATTGGGTGAAAAACTGTTTTTT.

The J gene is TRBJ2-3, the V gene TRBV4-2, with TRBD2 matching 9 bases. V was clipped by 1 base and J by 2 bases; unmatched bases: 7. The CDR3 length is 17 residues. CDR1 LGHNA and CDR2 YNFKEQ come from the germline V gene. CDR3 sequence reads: CASSQGRASGNTDTQYF. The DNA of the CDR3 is TGTGCCAGCAGCCAAGGGCGGGCTAGCGGGAACACAGATACGCAGTATTTT.

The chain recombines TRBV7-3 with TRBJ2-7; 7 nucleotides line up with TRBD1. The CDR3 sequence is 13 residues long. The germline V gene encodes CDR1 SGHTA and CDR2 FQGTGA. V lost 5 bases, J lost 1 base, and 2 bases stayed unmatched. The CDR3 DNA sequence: TGTGCCAGCAGCACGGACAGGTCCTACGAGCAGTACTTC. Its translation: CASSTDRSYEQYF.

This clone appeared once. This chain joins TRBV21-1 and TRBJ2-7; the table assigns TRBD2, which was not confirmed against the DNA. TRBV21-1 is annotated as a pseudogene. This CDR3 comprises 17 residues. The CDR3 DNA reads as TGTGCCAGCAGCAAAGTTAGTGATGAGGACTGTCCCTACGAGCAGTACTTC. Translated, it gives CASSKVSDEDCPYEQYF.

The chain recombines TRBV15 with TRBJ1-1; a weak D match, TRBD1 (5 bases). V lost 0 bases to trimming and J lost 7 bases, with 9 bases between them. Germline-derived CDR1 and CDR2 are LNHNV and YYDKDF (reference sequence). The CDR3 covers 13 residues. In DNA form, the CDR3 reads TGTGCCACCAGCAGAGAAAGGGGAGGTGAAGCTTTCTTT. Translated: CATSRERGGEAFF.

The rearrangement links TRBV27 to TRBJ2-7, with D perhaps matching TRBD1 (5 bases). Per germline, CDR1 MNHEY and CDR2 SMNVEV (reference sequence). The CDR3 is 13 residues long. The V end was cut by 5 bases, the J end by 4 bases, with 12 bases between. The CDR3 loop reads CASSNTGRYEQYF. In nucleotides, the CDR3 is TGTGCCAGCAGTAATACAGGACGGTACGAGCAGTACTTC.

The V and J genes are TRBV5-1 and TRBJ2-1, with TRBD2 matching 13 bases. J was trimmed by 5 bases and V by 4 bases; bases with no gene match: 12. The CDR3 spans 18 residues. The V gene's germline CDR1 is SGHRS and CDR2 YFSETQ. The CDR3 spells CASSTLSALAGGNNEQFF. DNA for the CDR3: TGCGCCAGCAGCACGCTCTCGGCACTAGCGGGAGGGAACAATGAGCAGTTCTTC.

The CDR3 DNA reads as TGCGCCAGCAGCGTCGGACAGTCAACTAATGAAAAACTGTTTTTT. It yields the protein CASSVGQSTNEKLFF. This chain connects TRBV5-1 to TRBJ1-4, with a tentative D call TRBD1 (6 bases). The V gene's germline CDR1 is SGHRS and CDR2 YFSETQ. The CDR3 is made up of 15 amino acids. V was clipped by 4 bases and J by 0 bases, with 10 bases between them. The variable domain in full, completed from reference TRBV5-1 and TRBJ1-4, reads KAGVTQTPRYLIKTRGQQVTLSCSPISGHRSVSWYQQTPGQGLQFLFEYFSETQRNKGNFPGRFSGRQFSNSRSEMNVSTLELGDSALYLCASSVGQSTNEKLFFGSGTQLSVL.

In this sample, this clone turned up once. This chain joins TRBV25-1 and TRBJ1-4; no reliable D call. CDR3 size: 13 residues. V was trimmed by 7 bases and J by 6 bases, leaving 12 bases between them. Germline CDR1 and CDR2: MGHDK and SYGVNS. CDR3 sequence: CASTSTWDEKLFF. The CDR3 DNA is TGTGCCAGCACCTCGACTTGGGATGAAAAACTGTTTTTT.

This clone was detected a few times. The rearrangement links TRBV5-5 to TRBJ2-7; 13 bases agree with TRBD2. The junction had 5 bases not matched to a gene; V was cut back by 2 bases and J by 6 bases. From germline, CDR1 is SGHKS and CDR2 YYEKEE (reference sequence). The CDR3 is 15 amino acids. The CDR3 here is CASSLGLAGAFEQYF. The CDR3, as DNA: TGTGCCAGCAGCTTAGGACTAGCGGGAGCGTTCGAGCAGTACTTC.